This is a list of T cell receptor beta chains from one sample in a study of blood T cell repertoires in COVID-19. Sequencing used immunoSEQ multiplex PCR; TCRdb keeps in-frame clones, though not all of them. This sample has a few hundred thousand clones; less than 85% occur once, and the top ten carry 3% to 4%. The sequencing sample was made of peripheral blood. The receptor source for this set is a woman older than 75 with acute or convalescent COVID-19. CDR3s include the opening cysteine and the closing phenylalanine or tryptophan. The order of the fields is D gene, clone size, V gene, J gene, CDR3 protein, CDR3 DNA. The D gene is left open where the match is weak. Clone size is not always given. Where it is, it says once, few, many or a class for expanded clones.

>-|once|TRBV6-5|TRBJ2-4
CATGKGKNIQYF
TGTGCTACCGGGAAGGGCAAAAACATTCAGTACTTC
>-|-|TRBV10-3|TRBJ1-1
CAISESQAQVNTEAFF
TGTGCCATCAGTGAGTCGCAGGCACAAGTGAACACTGAAGCTTTCTTT
>TRBD1|-|TRBV9|TRBJ1-3
CASTRTGGTGNTIYF
TGTGCCAGCACTCGGACAGGGGGCACTGGAAACACCATATATTTT
>TRBD1|-|TRBV7-9|TRBJ1-2
CASSFYGQGLGGYTF
TGTGCCAGCAGCTTTTACGGACAGGGATTAGGTGGCTACACCTTC
>TRBD2|-|TRBV7-9|TRBJ2-1
CASSGAGGFSSYNEQFF
TGTGCCAGCAGCGGAGCGGGGGGCTTTAGCTCCTACAATGAGCAGTTCTTC
>TRBD2|-|TRBV5-1|TRBJ2-5
CASSWTSGETQYF
TGCGCCAGCAGCTGGACTAGTGGGGAGACCCAGTACTTC
>TRBD2|-|TRBV2|TRBJ2-2
CASSETSGGLRAGELFF
TGTGCCAGCAGCGAGACTAGCGGGGGGCTTAGGGCCGGGGAGCTGTTTTTT
>TRBD1|-|TRBV27|TRBJ1-2
CASSLDRGHAYGYTF
TGTGCCAGCAGTCTCGACAGGGGGCATGCCTATGGCTACACCTTC
>-|once|TRBV10-3|TRBJ2-1
CAISDRGTNNEQFF
TGTGCCATCAGTGACAGGGGAACCAACAATGAGCAGTTCTTC
>-|-|TRBV2|TRBJ1-3
CASTNLHGVAGNTIYF
TGTGCCAGCACCAACCTCCACGGGGTGGCTGGAAACACCATATATTTT
>TRBD1|-|TRBV7-6|TRBJ2-7
CASSLGTGGSLEQYF
TGTGCCAGCAGCTTAGGGACAGGGGGGTCTCTCGAGCAGTACTTC
>TRBD1|-|TRBV29-1|TRBJ1-1
CSVMTGANTEAFF
TGCAGCGTCATGACAGGGGCGAACACTGAAGCTTTCTTT
>-|-|TRBV19|TRBJ1-5
CASSEWQGRGAGSQPQHF
TGTGCCAGTAGTGAGTGGCAGGGACGTGGCGCGGGAAGCCAGCCCCAGCATTTT
>-|-|TRBV4-3|TRBJ1-1
CASSPDQLTGPAFF
TGCGCCAGCAGCCCGGACCAACTTACAGGGCCAGCTTTCTTT
>-|once|TRBV6-6|TRBJ2-1
CASTFSGNYNEQFF
TGTGCCAGCACCTTTTCTGGCAACTACAATGAGCAGTTCTTC
>-|-|TRBV20-1|TRBJ1-2
CSAPGVDGYTF
TGCAGTGCTCCCGGTGTAGATGGCTACACCTTC
>TRBD1|few|TRBV9|TRBJ1-5
CASSSGTGNNQPQHF
TGTGCCAGCAGCTCCGGGACAGGGAATAATCAGCCCCAGCATTTT
>TRBD1|few|TRBV28|TRBJ1-4
CASSDRGRDEKLFF
TGTGCCAGCAGCGACAGGGGGAGGGATGAAAAACTGTTTTTT
>TRBD1|few|TRBV7-2|TRBJ2-5
CASTPHLGQGLSETQYF
TGTGCCAGCACCCCCCATTTGGGACAGGGGCTATCAGAGACCCAGTACTTC
>TRBD1|-|TRBV14|TRBJ2-7
CASSHGTGGYEQYF
TGTGCCAGCAGCCATGGTACAGGGGGCTACGAGCAGTACTTC
>TRBD1|few|TRBV12-5|TRBJ1-1
CASGWTGATEAFF
TGTGCTAGTGGCTGGACAGGGGCAACTGAAGCTTTCTTT
>-|-|TRBV19|TRBJ1-3
CASKMLTSSGNTIYF
TGTGCCAGTAAGATGCTGACAAGCTCTGGAAACACCATATATTTT
>-|-|TRBV7-3|TRBJ1-2
CASSALSEGYTF
TGTGCCAGCAGCGCCCTATCTGAGGGCTACACCTTC
>-|-|TRBV5-4|TRBJ2-1
CASQGYNEQFF
TGTGCCAGCCAGGGGTACAATGAGCAGTTCTTC
>-|-|TRBV7-2|TRBJ1-5
CASSLVPEGSPQHF
TGTGCCAGCAGCTTAGTCCCGGAGGGGTCGCCCCAGCATTTT
>TRBD1|-|TRBV19|TRBJ1-1
CASSIAFAGGRTEAFF
TGTGCCAGTAGTATAGCATTCGCAGGGGGAAGAACTGAAGCTTTCTTT
>-|few|TRBV15|TRBJ1-2
CATSRDSRGSANYGYTF
TGTGCCACCAGCAGAGATTCCAGGGGATCTGCTAACTATGGCTACACCTTC
>-|-|TRBV5-4|TRBJ1-1
CASSLDRVGAFF
TGTGCCAGCAGCTTGGACAGGGTTGGAGCTTTCTTT
>TRBD2|-|TRBV6-5|TRBJ2-5
CASRSGGQGETQYF
TGTGCCAGCAGGAGCGGGGGCCAGGGAGAGACCCAGTACTTC
>-|-|TRBV5-6|TRBJ2-5
CASSLLGARETQYF
TGTGCCAGCAGCTTGTTAGGGGCTCGAGAGACCCAGTACTTC
>-|once|TRBV3-1/TRBV3-2|TRBJ2-1
CASSQGAGFEQFF
TGTGCCAGCAGCCAAGGAGCGGGTTTTGAGCAGTTCTTC
>TRBD2|-|TRBV19|TRBJ2-2
CASSIPGGPKGGELFF
TGTGCCAGTAGTATACCGGGGGGGCCTAAAGGCGGGGAGCTGTTTTTT